Listed here are 20 T cell receptor beta chains from one sample, sequenced in a study of PD-L1 blockade in urothelial cancer. Data came from immunoSEQ multiplex PCR; TCRdb stores just in-frame clones and leaves some out. Found here are 85,000 to 90,000 clones, over 75% of them singletons; the top ten hold about 15%. Time point of the sample: pretreatment peripheral blood. Source: PBMCs, taken around atezolizumab (anti-PD-L1) treatment. The receptors come from a man aged 55-75 years with urothelial cancer.

This chain joins TRBV6-4 and TRBJ2-1; the match to TRBD2 covers 13 bases. Germline V gene lookup returns CDR1 MRHNA and CDR2 SNTAGT. The J segment lost 8 bases and the V segment lost 5 bases, leaving 3 bases of the junction unmatched. The CDR3 has 14 amino acids. The CDR3 region has the DNA TGTGCCAGCAGTTCCGGACTAGCGGGAGATGAGCAGTTCTTC. Translating it yields CASSSGLAGDEQFF.

This sequence joins TRBV10-3 and TRBJ1-5; TRBD1 matches 7 bases. Germline V gene data show CDR1 as ENHRY and CDR2 as SYGVKD. Unmatched junction bases numbered 4, after V lost 5 bases and J lost 0 bases. The CDR3 is 15 amino acids. CDR3 region: CAISKDRDSNQPQHF. The CDR3 DNA follows: TGTGCCATCAGTAAAGACAGGGATAGCAATCAGCCCCAGCATTTT.

The V gene is TRBV2, the J gene TRBJ2-4, with a possible D match to TRBD2 (6 bases). Germline lookup yields CDR1 SNHLY and CDR2 FYNNEI. This CDR3 region has 13 residues. Trimming left V 6 bases short and J 6 bases short, with 12 bases between. In DNA, the CDR3 is TGTGCCAGCAGGGCCGGCGGGACAAACATTCAGTACTTC. This gives the protein CASRAGGTNIQYF.

The chain uses TRBV12-5 and TRBJ2-1; TRBD2 matches at 11 bases. V gave up 5 bases and J gave up 8 bases; unmatched junction bases: 11. Looked up from germline, CDR1 is LGHNT and CDR2 is FRNRAP. This CDR3 is 16 amino acids long. CDR3 nucleotide sequence: TGTGCTAGTGGTCTTCGTAGCGGGGGGGCCTGGGATGAGCAGTTCTTC. Translation: CASGLRSGGAWDEQFF.

The rearrangement uses TRBV5-8 and TRBJ1-2; no clear D gene. The CDR3 covers 13 residues. Germline V gene data show CDR1 as SGHTS and CDR2 as YDEGEE. The germline V and J ends were trimmed by 9 bases and 9 bases, with 21 bases remaining between them. CDR3 DNA: TGTGCCATTGGGGAAGGACGGGGATATAGCTACACCTTC. It specifies CAIGEGRGYSYTF. The full variable domain, with the rest looked up from reference TRBV5-8 and TRBJ1-2, is EAGVTQSPTHLIKTRGQQATLRCSPISGHTSVYWYQQALGLGLQFLLWYDEGEERNRGNFPPRFSGRQFPNYSSELNVNALELEDSALYLCAIGEGRGYSYTFGSGTRLTVV.

The chain links TRBV12-5 to TRBJ1-1, with D perhaps TRBD1 (6 bases). Germline CDR1 reads LGHNT; CDR2 reads FRNRAP. Trimming pared 6 bases from V and 4 bases from J, leaving 15 bases between. This CDR3 is 14 amino acids long. The CDR3 nucleotides read TGTGCTAGTGGACGACAGGCCCTTGGCACTGAAGCTTTCTTT. It yields the protein CASGRQALGTEAFF.

The chain links TRBV10-3 to TRBJ2-7; D ambiguous. V was shortened by 8 bases and J by 4 bases, with 15 bases between the two germline ends. From germline, CDR1 is ENHRY and CDR2 SYGVKD. CDR3 length: 13 amino acids. CDR3 in DNA: TGTGCCATCGGGCCAGGTCCCCTTTACGAGCAGTACTTC. It translates to CAIGPGPLYEQYF.

The J gene is TRBJ2-7, the V gene TRBV6-5; D call uncertain. There are 12 residues in the CDR3. Germline CDR1 is MNHEY and CDR2 is SVGAGI. V was cut by 6 bases and J by 5 bases, with 11 bases left in between. The CDR3 sequence is CASSRFRDEQYF. CDR3 bases: TGTGCCAGCAGCCGATTCCGGGACGAGCAGTACTTC.

Turning to this clone: One end of the junction varies from germline; a read error may be responsible. The chain uses TRBV28 and TRBJ2-3; TRBD2 aligns across 12 bases. Germline V gene lookup returns CDR1 MDHEN and CDR2 SYDVKM. This CDR3 region has 12 residues. The CDR3 DNA is TGTGCCAGCAGCCCCCCTAGCGGGAGGGGGCAATTT. Amino acids: CASSPPSGRGQF.

In this sample, this clone turned up once. This chain joins TRBV12-5 and TRBJ1-1; TRBD1 agrees at 7 bases. The CDR3 extends over 12 amino acids. Germline CDR1 reads LGHNT; CDR2 reads FRNRAP. Losses at the gene ends were 5 bases for V and 7 bases for J; bases not matched to a gene: 4. CDR3 protein: CASGNRGIEAFF. The DNA for the CDR3 is TGTGCTAGTGGTAACAGGGGAATTGAAGCTTTCTTT.

V is TRBV6-4 and J is TRBJ2-2, with D perhaps matching TRBD2 (5 bases). The V gene lost 5 bases and the J gene lost 5 bases, with 9 bases spanning the gap. The CDR3 covers 13 residues. CDR1 is MRHNA and CDR2 is SNTAGT in the germline V gene. In DNA form, the CDR3 reads TGTGCCAGCAGTTCGGGGAGAACCGGGGAGCTGTTTTTT. Encoded protein: CASSSGRTGELFF.

This chain connects TRBV5-4 to TRBJ1-2; D not resolved. Germline lookup yields CDR1 SGHNT and CDR2 YYREEE (reference sequence). V dropped 1 base and J dropped 1 base, with 5 bases sitting between them. The CDR3 sequence is 13 residues long. CDR3 in DNA: TGTGCCAGCAGCTTGACAGATAACTATGGCTACACCTTC. It yields the protein CASSLTDNYGYTF.

The CDR3 bases are TGTGCCAGCAGCGACCGACAGGGTTTGCTGTTTTTT. It yields the protein CASSDRQGLLFF. This rearrangement joins TRBV5-4 to TRBJ2-2; 7 nucleotides agree with TRBD1. The CDR3 is made up of 12 amino acids. CDR1 and CDR2 (germline): SGHNT, YYREEE (reference sequence). Germline trimming cut 4 bases from V and 13 bases from J; bases unmatched to any gene: 7. The entire variable domain, with the rest obtained from reference TRBV5-4 and TRBJ2-2, is as follows: ETGVTQSPTHLIKTRGQQVTLRCSSQSGHNTVSWYQQALGQGPQFIFQYYREEENGRGNFPPRFSGLQFPNYSSELNVNALELDDSALYLCASSDRQGLLFFGEGSRLTVL.

The genes are TRBV9 and TRBJ2-1; 8 nucleotides line up with TRBD1. This CDR3 has 18 residues. The trim removed 1 base at V and 10 bases at J, leaving 19 bases unmatched. Per germline, CDR1 SGDLS and CDR2 YYNGEE. The CDR3 DNA sequence: TGTGCCAGCAGCGTAATGTCTCTGGGACAGGCTTTACATGACGAGCAGTTCTTC. Residues: CASSVMSLGQALHDEQFF.

The chain couples TRBV30 to TRBJ1-2; the D is unclear. The CDR3 length is 11 residues. V shed 4 bases and J shed 7 bases, with 10 bases lying between them. The germline CDR1 and CDR2 sequences are GTSNPN and SVGIG (reference sequence). The CDR3 DNA reads TGTGCCTGGACGGGGTTAGGTGGCTACACCTTC. It is translated as CAWTGLGGYTF.

The chain carries TRBV9 and TRBJ2-7; 9 bases fit TRBD1. Trimming at V came to 4 bases and at J to 0 bases, leaving 11 bases not matched to a gene. The CDR3 has 17 amino acids. The germline gives CDR1 SGDLS, CDR2 YYNGEE. The CDR3 region is CASSPRPGTGSSYEQYF. Written as DNA, the CDR3 is TGTGCCAGCAGCCCCCGTCCCGGGACAGGGAGCTCCTACGAGCAGTACTTC.

CDR3 residues: CASSGDSTLQAFF. Here the CDR3 DNA reads TGTGCCAGCAGTGGGGACAGTACACTTCAAGCTTTCTTT. The chain uses TRBV28 and TRBJ1-1; 7 bases align to TRBD1. The CDR3 is 13 amino acids. V gave up 5 bases and J gave up 9 bases; unmatched junction bases: 9. Germline values: CDR1 MDHEN, CDR2 SYDVKM.

The genes are TRBV5-8 and TRBJ1-2, with D unresolved. The CDR3 has 13 amino acids. CDR1 and CDR2 from the germline V gene are SGHTS and YDEGEE. Deletions cut 4 bases from V and 4 bases from J, with 11 bases between. The CDR3 region is CASSPMPRYGYTF. The CDR3 DNA reads as TGTGCCAGCAGCCCTATGCCCCGCTATGGCTACACCTTC. The whole variable domain, remainder taken from reference TRBV5-8 and TRBJ1-2, is EAGVTQSPTHLIKTRGQQATLRCSPISGHTSVYWYQQALGLGLQFLLWYDEGEERNRGNFPPRFSGRQFPNYSSELNVNALELEDSALYLCASSPMPRYGYTFGSGTRLTVV.

The CDR3: CASSTGQGAYSPLHF. As DNA, the CDR3 is TGTGCCAGCAGCACAGGACAGGGGGCATATTCACCCCTCCACTTT. The V gene is TRBV13, the J gene TRBJ1-6; 11 bases map to TRBD1. The germline V gene encodes CDR1 PRHDT and CDR2 FYEKMQ (reference sequence). CDR3 size: 15 residues. J gave up 8 bases and V 5 bases, and 5 bases lay outside the gene matches.

The V call is TRBV25-1, the J call TRBJ2-7; 8 bases agree with TRBD1. The ends lost 6 bases at V and 3 bases at J; junction bases unmatched: 4. The germline gives CDR1 MGHDK, CDR2 SYGVNS. The CDR3 consists of 13 residues. DNA for the CDR3: TGTGCCAGCAGGCGGACAGGGAGCTACGAGCAGTACTTC. Translation: CASRRTGSYEQYF.